This passage covers 3 T cell receptor beta chains from one sample sequenced in a study of shared clonotypes between healthy human individuals. Sequenced by immunoSEQ multiplex PCR; TCRdb stores in-frame clones only, minus some. The data hold about half a million clones, with 65% to 80% observed a single time. The sequenced sample consisted of PBMCs. The receptors originated from a woman in her forties in good health. Some clones in this sample may be carry-over from other donors' samples.

The J gene is TRBJ1-2, the V gene TRBV18; 10 bases line up with TRBD1. CDR1 and CDR2 (germline): KGHSH, LQKENI. V lost 3 bases to trimming and J lost 2 bases; unmatched junction nucleotides: 9. The CDR3 totals 17 residues. The CDR3 loop is CASSPAPPGQGNYGYTF. The CDR3 nucleotides read TGTGCCAGCTCACCGGCCCCACCGGGACAGGGGAACTATGGCTACACCTTC.

The rearrangement links TRBV2 to TRBJ1-4; the D gene is possibly TRBD1 (6 bases). The CDR3 is 15 amino acids. The germline V gene has CDR1 SNHLY and CDR2 FYNNEI. The V end was cut by 8 bases, the J end by 6 bases, with 19 bases between. CDR3 DNA sequence: TGTGCCAGCGCTCTAATGGGGGCCGCCGATGAAAAACTGTTTTTT. Translated: CASALMGAADEKLFF. Full variable domain (remainder filled in from reference TRBV2 and TRBJ1-4): EPEVTQTPSHQVTQMGQEVILRCVPISNHLYFYWYRQILGQKVEFLVSFYNNEISEKSEIFDDQFSVERPDGSNFTLKIRSTKLEDSAMYFCASALMGAADEKLFFGSGTQLSVL.

This clone was seen just once. The J gene is TRBJ1-5, the V gene TRBV19; D gene unclear. The V gene's germline CDR1 is LNHDA and CDR2 SQIVND (reference sequence). CDR3 size: 16 residues. V was cut by 3 bases and J by 6 bases, with 18 bases left in between. CDR3 sequence: CASSMGSGPSGQPQHF. CDR3 nucleotide sequence: TGTGCCAGTAGTATGGGCTCCGGGCCCTCGGGTCAGCCCCAGCATTTT.